The clone carrying this T cell receptor (beta chain) was seen a few times. Germline CDR1 SGHTA, CDR2 FQGNSA. The CDR3 loop spans 16 amino acids. The ends were cut back, 5 bases at V and 7 bases at J, with 23 bases in the middle. Indicated time point: persistent/refractory GD, antithyroid drugs over 5 years with positive TRAb. RNA isolated from PBMCs was used to make the TCR library. It was by American Thyroid Association guidelines that Graves' disease was diagnosed. Assembly of TCR beta libraries relied on iRepertoire HTBI primers together with Arm-PCR of CDR3 regions. Each CDR3 protein is one row after TCRdb ran MiXCR on the multiplex PCR reads. The sample has fewer than 450,000 distinct CDR3 sequences, roughly 20% seen once. These data belong to a study of regulatory T cells in long-lasting Graves disease.

The material was peripheral blood mononuclear cells (PBMCs), obtained when the disease was refractory, from a patient treated with antithyroid drugs. The TCR comes from a female donor with Graves disease. The chain joins TRBV7-2 to TRBJ1-2; the D gene is possibly TRBD1 (6 bases). The CDR3 DNA sequence: TGTGCCAGCAGCCCCGAACTAGCAGGGGCCCTCGGTGGCTACACCTTC. Translation gives CASSPELAGALGGYTF.